Sequencing of this T cell receptor beta chain was carried out in a study of blood T cell repertoires in COVID-19. Study information: The samples span acute and convalescent COVID-19 from the United States, Italy and Spain.

The CDR3 has 14 residues. Per germline, CDR1 SGHDT and CDR2 YYEEEE. V shed 6 bases and J shed 7 bases, with 16 bases lying between them. Original handling: The authors estimated nucleated cell counts from reference gene primer amplification. Data came from immunoSEQ multiplex PCR; TCRdb stores just in-frame clones and leaves some out. V and J calls and clone size are given by that table; D and trimming were obtained from the DNA. Found here are around 140,000 clones, 70% to 80% of them singletons; the top ten hold roughly 9%. This receptor was obtained from a woman aged 45-65 years with active or convalescent COVID-19. This rearrangement joins TRBV5-6 to TRBJ2-2; a possible D gene is TRBD1 (6 bases). The sample consisted of peripheral blood. The CDR3 sequence is CASTLLQGVGELFF. CDR3 DNA: TGTGCCAGCACCCTATTACAGGGAGTCGGGGAGCTGTTTTTT.